This T cell receptor beta chain is drawn from a study of T cell repertoires in cytomegalovirus infection. Study-wide background: TCR beta signatures that were public indicated CMV infection and matching HLA type. General study results and limits: Cumulated frequencies of public TCR beta families served to identify carriers of CMV plus the relevant HLA. HLA-C-restricted CMV-specific TCR beta clonotypes prevailed in the ex vivo response.

This clonotype was counted ten times or more. Its cognate antigen is unknown. Via MiXCR, TCRdb re-called the reads, giving one row per CDR3 protein. The sample has more than 500,000 distinct CDR3 sequences; about 17% are singletons. Germline-derived CDR1 and CDR2 are SGHVS and FNYEAQ. V was clipped by 5 bases and J by 3 bases; unmatched bases: 12. This CDR3 comprises 16 residues. This TCR was sampled from a human donor in good health (CMV status not recorded). Some clones in this sample may be carry-over from other donors' samples. This chain links TRBV7-6 with TRBJ2-7; 8 nucleotides line up with TRBD1. The specimen sequenced was CD8+ T cells from PBMCs. The chain's CDR3 is CASSAQTRTGRYEQYF. In nucleotides, the CDR3 is TGTGCCAGCAGCGCCCAAACGAGGACAGGGCGCTACGAGCAGTACTTC.